The T cell receptor (beta chain) described here comes from a study of molecular identifiers for immune sequencing clone quantification (dated 2018 in TCRdb). Describing the broader study: In a replicate experiment, RNA from roughly 18,000 or 92,000 naive CD8 T cells was split into five aliquots, four of which were sequenced. This methods study used CD8 T cells to benchmark TCR RNA copy counting and molecular-identifier clustering-based TCR repertoire sequencing (MIDCIRS). Results the study describes overall, beyond this receptor: The sizes of highly expanded clones could end up underestimated when identical TCR molecules share a barcode. Modeling indicated roughly 3.3 TCR RNA copies recovered per cell, compared with about 10 by digital PCR, which implies a capture efficiency of around 29%. When barcode sub-clustering was not used, chimeric consensus sequences inflated TCR diversity, with chimeras reaching as high as 47%. In CMV-specific effector cells, over 97% of molecules were held by clones above 20 RNA copies, whereas under 1% of molecules were held by such clones in naive cells. Spiked-in Jurkat TCR RNA equivalent to a single cell was reported to be detectable even among 850,000 to 1,000,000 naive CD8 T cells. Spiked-in Jurkat TCR RNA (about ten copies' worth), which is not part of the donor repertoire, was contained in the naive libraries.

Receptor amplification or capture employed PCR. Data came from an Illumina HiSeq 4000. Preparation of bulk TCR libraries followed a previously described approach, with the TCR primers listed in Table S5. The Qiagen AllPrep DNA/RNA kit was used to purify total RNA. Before analysis, reads from multiple sequencing runs of the same library were pooled. On the authors' methods: Reads were retained only if an exact TCR constant sequence was present, and the retained reads were trimmed to 150 nt and grouped according to their 12-nt molecular barcodes. Within each barcode group, reads were sub-clustered at a 15% Levenshtein threshold, and quality-weighted consensus sequences were built per RNA molecule. Non-functional sequences were discarded, and so were lower-count sequences lying one edit away from another sequence. Based on a fit of two negative binomial distributions, barcode sub-clusters having less than 20% of the maximum read count were discarded. The public reads were reanalyzed by TCRdb: fastp trimming at Q25, MiXCR alignment, in-frame beta chains only. Duplicate CDR3 protein sequences are folded into a single record with the most common DNA and genes. TCRdb's processing, not the study's, gives the V and J calls here. The sample records under 600,000 distinct CDR3 sequences, 20% to 25% of which are singletons. The ten biggest clones cover approximately 0.84% of the sample.

From a lookup of the germline V gene, CDR1 and CDR2 are SGDLS and YYNGEE. CDR3 length: 14 amino acids, cysteine to phenylalanine. Only the CDR3 region is kept as DNA, spanning 42 bases read in frame from base 1. V is cut back by 4 bases and J by 6 bases, with 7 bases in the junction unmatched. In regard to this clonotype: Its antigen is still unknown. Base-call qualities are not available, and no considerably larger clone is one nucleotide away.

Libraries of naive CD8 T cells were built from anywhere between roughly 19,000 and 1,000,000 sorted cells, with 10%, 30% or 50% of the purified RNA used. Naive CD8 T cells were FACS-sorted as CD8+CD4-CCR7+CD45RA+ on a BD FACSAria II into RLT Plus buffer. Nine to eleven TCR copies' worth of Jurkat RNA were spiked into about 20,000-1,000,000 naive CD8 T cell samples to test detection sensitivity. CD8 T cells were enriched with RosetteSep CD8+ T Cell Enrichment Cocktail and Ficoll-Paque, followed by ACK red cell lysis. This receptor chain uses TRBV9 and TRBJ2-1; TRBD1 matches 7 bases in the middle. This sequence was found in a human donor in good health. Some libraries in this study had Jurkat cell RNA spiked in. The specimen sequenced was naive CD8+ T cells from blood, with Jurkat cell RNA spiked in. This specimen's cell subset or site label, per the study, means: FACS-sorted CD8+CD4-CCR7+CD45RA+ naive T cells. The CDR3: CASSPTTGPNEQFF. At the DNA level, the sequence is TGTGCCAGCAGCCCCACGACAGGGCCCAATGAGCAGTTCTTC.